Listed below are T cell receptor beta chains from one sample, sequenced in a study of metastatic and nonmetastatic thyroid tumors. With MiXCR, TCRdb called clones anew from the PCR reads. The sample consists of 21,000 or so clones, 9% to 15% of them appearing once. Sequenced: blood. The receptors stem from a male donor with papillary thyroid cancer or a benign thyroid nodule (not recorded which). Some clones in this sample may be carry-over from other donors' samples. Each CDR3 is given with its conserved first and last residue. Each record gives: clone size, J gene, V gene, D gene, CDR3 DNA, CDR3 protein. The D gene is left open where the match is weak. Not all rows give a size; the values are once, few, many and, for expanded clones, a class.

>many|TRBJ1-3|TRBV12-3/TRBV12-4|NA
TGTGCCAGCAGTTTAGAACAGGACTCTGGAAACACCATATATTTT
CASSLEQDSGNTIYF
>medium-sized|TRBJ2-3|TRBV28|NA
TGTGCCAGCAGCTGGCTTACCGGGTGGGAAGCCGAAACAGATACGCAGTATTTT
CASSWLTGWEAETDTQYF
>many|TRBJ2-1|TRBV4-2|TRBD1
TGTGCCAGCAGCCGTGAACAGGGGGCGGACTCCTACAATGAGCAGTTCTTC
CASSREQGADSYNEQFF
>medium-sized|TRBJ1-2|TRBV28|NA
TGTGCCAGCAGCCAGACAGACTATGGCTACACCTTC
CASSQTDYGYTF
>many|TRBJ1-5|TRBV7-8|NA
TGTGCCAGCAGCGATGCTCCGGGACAGCCCCAGCATTTT
CASSDAPGQPQHF
>NA|TRBJ2-1|TRBV30|NA
TGTGCCTGGAGTTTGCAGGCACCCTACAATGAGCAGTTCTTC
CAWSLQAPYNEQFF
>medium-sized|TRBJ2-2|TRBV24-1|NA
TGTGCCACCAGTGATAGGTCCGGACAGAGAACCGGGGAGCTGTTTTTT
CATSDRSGQRTGELFF
>few|TRBJ2-1|TRBV12-5|NA
TGTGCTAGTGGATCAGCGGTGGGTGGGCAGTTCTTC
CASGSAVGGQFF
>many|TRBJ2-1|TRBV20-1|TRBD2
TGCAGCCGACTAGCGGGAGTCAATGAGCAGTTCTTC
CSRLAGVNEQFF
>many|TRBJ1-1|TRBV5-1|NA
TGCGCCAGCAGCTTCCTGGAGAGTCGGAACACTGAAGCTTTCTTT
CASSFLESRNTEAFF
>medium-sized|TRBJ2-2|TRBV6-1|NA
TGTGCCAGCAGCACAGGGCCCACCGGGGAGCTGTTTTTT
CASSTGPTGELFF
>many|TRBJ1-1|TRBV11-1|TRBD1
TGTGCCAGCAGCTTATTGACAGGGCAAACGATGAACACTGAAGCTTTCTTT
CASSLLTGQTMNTEAFF
>NA|TRBJ1-3|TRBV11-2|TRBD1
TGTGCCAGCAGTCTTACTACAGGGGGAACCTCTGGAAACACCATATATTTT
CASSLTTGGTSGNTIYF
>medium-sized|TRBJ2-1|TRBV11-2|NA
TGTGCCAGCAGCCTTCAGGGGTACAATGAGCAGTTCTTC
CASSLQGYNEQFF
>NA|TRBJ2-3|TRBV5-1|NA
TGCGCCAGCAGCTTGACGGGACGAAGCACAGATACGCAGTATTTT
CASSLTGRSTDTQYF
>medium-sized|TRBJ2-7|TRBV12-5|NA
TGTGCTAGTGGTTTGGGGGACCCAAAGGGCGAGCAGTACTTC
CASGLGDPKGEQYF
>NA|TRBJ1-5|TRBV12-3/TRBV12-4|NA
TGTGCCAGCAGTTTAGGCTATAGCGAAATTCAGCCCCAGCATTTT
CASSLGYSEIQPQHF
>many|TRBJ2-5|TRBV4-1|NA
TGCGCCAGCAGCCAAATTGTCCGACCCCAAGAGACCCAGTACTTC
CASSQIVRPQETQYF
>medium-sized|TRBJ1-6|TRBV27|NA
TGTGCCAGCACCATATGGGCGGGGGCGTCATCACCCCTCCACTTT
CASTIWAGASSPLHF
>many|TRBJ2-7|TRBV27|NA
TGTGCCAGCCCACCCTCCTTCTACGAGCAGTACTTC
CASPPSFYEQYF
>medium-sized|TRBJ2-7|TRBV5-1|TRBD2
TGCGCCAGCAGCTTGGTGTGGACTAGCGGCAACGAGCAGTACTTC
CASSLVWTSGNEQYF
>many|TRBJ2-1|TRBV4-1|TRBD2
TGCGCCAGCAGCCAAGAAGGGGTAAAGACTAGCCATATGCCCAGTGAGCAGTTCTTC
CASSQEGVKTSHMPSEQFF
>medium-sized|TRBJ2-3|TRBV28|NA
TGTGCCAGCAGTTCGGCCCATGTGGGTACGCAGTATTTT
CASSSAHVGTQYF
>medium-sized|TRBJ2-7|TRBV20-1|TRBD2
TGCAGTGCTACGGGACTAGCTAGCCTCGAGCAGTACTTC
CSATGLASLEQYF
>many|TRBJ2-1|TRBV12-3/TRBV12-4|NA
TGTGCCAGCCTGGTGAGCTCCTACAATGAGCAGTTCTTC
CASLVSSYNEQFF
>few|TRBJ1-2|TRBV28|NA
TGTGCCAGCAGTTTCATCGGGCGGCGGGGCTATGGCTACACCTTC
CASSFIGRRGYGYTF
>medium-sized|TRBJ2-2|TRBV19|NA
TGTGCCAGTAGTATGCGGCAGGGGAACACCGGGGAGCTGTTTTTT
CASSMRQGNTGELFF
>few|TRBJ1-6|TRBV20-1|TRBD1
TGCAGTGCTAGAGGGGGATCGACAGGGAGCAATTCACCCCTCCACTTT
CSARGGSTGSNSPLHF
>medium-sized|TRBJ2-1|TRBV6-1|TRBD2
TGTGCCAGCAGCCCCGGGACTAGCGGCAATGAGCAGTTCTTC
CASSPGTSGNEQFF
>many|TRBJ2-7|TRBV3-1|TRBD1
TGTGCCAGCAGCCAATGGGACAGGGGCTACGAGCAGTACTTC
CASSQWDRGYEQYF
>NA|TRBJ1-2|TRBV4-1|NA
TGCGCCAGCAGCCAAGCGGGGGCTAACTATGGCTACACCTTC
CASSQAGANYGYTF
>NA|TRBJ2-1|TRBV20-1|NA
TGCAGTGCTAGAGATACCGGAGAGCAGTTCTTC
CSARDTGEQFF
>medium-sized|TRBJ1-5|TRBV24-1|NA
TGTGCCACCAGCCCTGGAGGGGCCGGCAATCAGCCCCAGCATTTT
CATSPGGAGNQPQHF